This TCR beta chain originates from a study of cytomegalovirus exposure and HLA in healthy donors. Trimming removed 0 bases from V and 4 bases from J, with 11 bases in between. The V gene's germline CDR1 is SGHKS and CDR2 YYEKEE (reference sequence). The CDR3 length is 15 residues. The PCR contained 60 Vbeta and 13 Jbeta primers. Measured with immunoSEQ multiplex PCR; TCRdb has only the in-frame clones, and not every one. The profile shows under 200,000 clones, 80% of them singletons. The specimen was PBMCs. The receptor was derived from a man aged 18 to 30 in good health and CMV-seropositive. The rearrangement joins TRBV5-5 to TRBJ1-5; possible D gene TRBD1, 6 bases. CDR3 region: CASSLETGLNQPQHF. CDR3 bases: TGTGCCAGCAGCTTGGAGACAGGTCTTAATCAGCCCCAGCATTTT. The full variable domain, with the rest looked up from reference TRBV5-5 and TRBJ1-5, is DAGVTQSPTHLIKTRGQQVTLRCSPISGHKSVSWYQQVLGQGPQFIFQYYEKEERGRGNFPDRFSARQFPNYSSELNVNALLLGDSALYLCASSLETGLNQPQHFGDGTRLSIL.